This TCR beta chain was sequenced during a study of T cells in Graves' hyperthyroidism and ophthalmopathy. RNA transcripts were the template for amplifying TCR beta CDR3 regions. With the HTBI primer set, the TCR CDR3 went through a first round of RT-PCR. MiXCR, run by TCRdb on the multiplex PCR reads, gives a single entry per CDR3 protein. The top ten hold around 9.2% of the sample, which has 300,000 to 400,000 distinct CDR3 sequences, under 15% seen once. The CDR3 consists of 16 residues. CDR1 and CDR2 (germline): LGHDT, YNNKEL (reference sequence). The J segment lost 2 bases and the V segment lost 4 bases, leaving 10 bases of the junction unmatched.

The V and J genes are TRBV3-1 and TRBJ1-1, with 7 bases fitting TRBD1. The receptor's source is a woman under 30 with Graves' hyperthyroidism. The source material was blood. The CDR3 spells CASSRQGYQTNTEAFF. Written as DNA, the CDR3 is TGTGCCAGCAGCCGACAGGGCTATCAAACTAACACTGAAGCTTTCTTT.